The rows below give T cell receptor beta chains drawn from one sample of a study of somatic mutations in cytotoxic T cells in rheumatoid arthritis. The protocol was immunoSEQ multiplex PCR, while the TCRdb copy is restricted to in-frame clones and leaves out a portion. The table lists about 19,000 clones, over 75% of them singletons. Source material: CD8+ T cells sorted from blood. These receptors were taken from a woman between 50 and 59 years old in good health. Each CDR3 is given with its conserved first and last residue.

V gene	CDR3 protein
TRBV5-1	CASSLEDSLYGYTF
TRBV9	CASTAGGTDTQYF
TRBV6-1	CASSERGGHPSSGNTIYF
TRBV7-2	CASSLGVASGGQETQYF
TRBV6-5	CASSYGYGYTF
TRBV28	CASSLSPINTEAFF
TRBV9	CASSPTGNRAFF
TRBV7-6	CASSPGGSTDTQYF
TRBV4-1	CASSQDAWSSYNEQFF
TRBV6-5	CASSYVGTPNEQFF
TRBV6-1	CASSEIEQGGQPQHF
TRBV16	CASSPLGPGQGAEGNTIYF
TRBV9	CASSFPLSGRADEQFF
TRBV10-3	CAIGAQGAAGNTIYF
TRBV28	CASSKQQQYTDTQYF
TRBV6-1	CASSAEVGGIQNYGYTF
TRBV7-9	CASTSGLAGETSGANVLTF
TRBV2	CASPQGRTEAFF
TRBV6-6	CASRRASYNSPLHF
TRBV4-1	CASRGGHPYEQYF
TRBV29-1	CSGGLAAYNEQFF
TRBV10-3	CAISEEHRGGYEQYF
TRBV7-6	CASSFAGAREQYF
TRBV2	CASSEGLTETYEQYF
TRBV5-5	CASSSGGKQYF
TRBV7-9	CASSLIEGSTDTQYF
TRBV6-1	CASAVGVGAEAFF
TRBV5-1	CASSYWGTEPGLAGGKSTGELFF
TRBV9	CASSTNAKWDISDYTF
TRBV19	CASSIWDGPNQPQHF
TRBV28	CASSFQVLVPTGELFF
TRBV2	CAGNRITGETQYF
TRBV30	CAWSGGSNQPQHF
TRBV5-1	CASSFWGETQYF
TRBV13	CASSLADLAGVVTGELFF
TRBV7-2	CASSSRDSSLYGYTF
TRBV2	CASSEDPARGVSYEQYF
TRBV27	CASSSRLAGGTDTQYF
TRBV5-8	CASSLGGGWTGNNEQFF